This T cell receptor beta chain came from a study of CD4 and CD8 cells across lung adenocarcinoma regions. Donors had localized lung adenocarcinoma, a non-small cell lung cancer. TCRdb reprocessed the PCR reads via MiXCR and lists one record per CDR3 protein. Of roughly 25,000 distinct CDR3 sequences listed, about half are singletons. V lost 0 bases to trimming and J lost 2 bases, with 12 bases between them. The CDR3 sequence is 16 residues long. The V gene's germline CDR1 is LGHNA and CDR2 YNFKEQ. The chain employs TRBV4-2 and TRBJ2-3; D might be TRBD1 (5 bases). The source material was CD8+ T cells from the center of a lung tumor. The receptor's source is a male donor with lung adenocarcinoma. The CD4 and CD8 labels of this study may be unreliable. The chain's CDR3 is CASSQDDDSTTDTQYF. Here the CDR3 DNA reads TGTGCCAGCAGCCAAGACGACGACAGCACCACAGATACGCAGTATTTT.